This record covers a single TCR beta chain. This sample is part of a study of blood T cell repertoires in COVID-19. Whole-study context: Sample material is recorded as cDNA or gDNA derived from T cells, B-cell-depleted T cells, or PBMCs.

How the authors handled the data: Amplification with reference gene primers provided the estimates of nucleated cell counts. Sequencing used immunoSEQ multiplex PCR; TCRdb keeps in-frame clones, though not all of them. The V and J calls and clone size come from that table; D and trimming were worked out from the DNA. This sample has approximately 250,000 clones, with roughly 86% found just once. This CDR3 region has 14 residues. Germline V gene lookup returns CDR1 SEHNR and CDR2 FQNEAQ (reference sequence). V lost 1 base, J lost 8 bases, and 14 bases lay in between. The source material was peripheral blood. This clonotype was sampled from a man between 40 and 49 years old with active or convalescent COVID-19. The chain employs TRBV7-9 and TRBJ1-2, with D perhaps TRBD1 (6 bases). The chain's CDR3 is CASSLGGGVEGYTF. CDR3 in DNA: TGTGCCAGCAGCTTAGGAGGGGGAGTGGAGGGCTACACCTTC. Looking up the rest from reference TRBV7-9 and TRBJ1-2 gives the full variable domain: DTGVSQNPRHKITKRGQNVTFRCDPISEHNRLYWYRQTLGQGPEFLTYFQNEAQLEKSRLLSDRFSAERPKGSFSTLEIQRTEQGDSAMYLCASSLGGGVEGYTFGSGTRLTVV.